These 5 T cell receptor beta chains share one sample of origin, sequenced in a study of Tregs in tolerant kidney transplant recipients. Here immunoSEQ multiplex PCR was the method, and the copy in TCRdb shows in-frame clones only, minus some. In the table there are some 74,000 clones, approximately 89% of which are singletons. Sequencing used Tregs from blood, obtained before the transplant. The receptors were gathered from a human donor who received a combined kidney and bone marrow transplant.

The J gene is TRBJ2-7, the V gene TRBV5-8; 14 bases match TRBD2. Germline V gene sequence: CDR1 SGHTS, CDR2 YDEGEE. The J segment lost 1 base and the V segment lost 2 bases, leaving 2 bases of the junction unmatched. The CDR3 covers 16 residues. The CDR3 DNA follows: TGTGCCAGCAGCTTTGGGACTAGCGGGAGATCCTACGAGCAGTACTTC. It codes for CASSFGTSGRSYEQYF.

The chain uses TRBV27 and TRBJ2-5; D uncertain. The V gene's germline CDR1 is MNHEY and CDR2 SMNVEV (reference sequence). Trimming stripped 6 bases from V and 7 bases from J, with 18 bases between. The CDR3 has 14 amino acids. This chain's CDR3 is CASRHEGPWGTQYF. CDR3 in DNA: TGTGCCAGCAGACACGAAGGGCCTTGGGGGACCCAGTACTTC.

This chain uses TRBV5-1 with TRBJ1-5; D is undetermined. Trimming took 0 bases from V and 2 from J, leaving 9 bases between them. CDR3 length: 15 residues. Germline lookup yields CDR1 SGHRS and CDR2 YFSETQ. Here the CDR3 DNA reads TGCGCCAGCAGCTTGGCCGGGTTGGGCAATCAGCCCCAGCATTTT. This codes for CASSLAGLGNQPQHF.

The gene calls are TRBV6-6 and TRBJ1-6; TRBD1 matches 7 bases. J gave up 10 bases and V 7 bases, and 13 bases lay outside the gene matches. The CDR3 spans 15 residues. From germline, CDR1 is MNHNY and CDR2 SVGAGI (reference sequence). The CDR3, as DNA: TGTGCCAGCACCGACAGGGACGCGGGACGGTCACCCCTCCACTTT. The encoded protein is CASTDRDAGRSPLHF.

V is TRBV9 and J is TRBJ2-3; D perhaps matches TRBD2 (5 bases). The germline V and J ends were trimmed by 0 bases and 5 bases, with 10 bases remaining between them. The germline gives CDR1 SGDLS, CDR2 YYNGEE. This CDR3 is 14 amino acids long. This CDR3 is CASSVALGEDTQYF. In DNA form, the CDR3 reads TGTGCCAGCAGCGTAGCTCTCGGGGAAGATACGCAGTATTTT. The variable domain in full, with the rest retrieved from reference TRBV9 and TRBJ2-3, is DSGVTQTPKHLITATGQRVTLRCSPRSGDLSVYWYQQSLDQGLQFLIQYYNGEERAKGNILERFSAQQFPDLHSELNLSSLELGDSALYFCASSVALGEDTQYFGPGTRLTVL.